Below, one T cell receptor (beta chain) is given with its context. The sample comes from a study of blood T cell repertoires in COVID-19. Per the authors' pipeline: Reference gene primer amplification in the assay estimated nucleated cell counts. Here immunoSEQ multiplex PCR was the method, and the copy in TCRdb shows in-frame clones only, minus some. That table is the source of V, J and clone size, and D and trimming were worked out from the DNA. The sample contains about 270,000 clones, roughly 80% of which appear only once. V lost 2 bases, J lost 7 bases, and 5 bases stayed unmatched. Germline CDR1 reads SGHDN; CDR2 reads FVKESK. The length of the CDR3 is 15 residues.

The chain has TRBV14 and TRBJ2-1, with 10 bases that match TRBD2. The sequencing sample was made of peripheral blood. The receptor's source is a woman aged 50 to 60 with active or convalescent COVID-19. CDR3 residues: CASSQLAGASNEQFF. The CDR3 DNA sequence: TGTGCCAGCAGCCAACTAGCGGGAGCTTCTAATGAGCAGTTCTTC.